The T cell receptor (beta chain) under discussion was sequenced for a study of immune heterogeneity within non-small cell lung tumors. About the study: Tumor histology was classified as squamous cell carcinoma in a few cases, non-squamous carcinoma in roughly nine and not otherwise specified in 1. General study findings and limits: Dominant CDR3 beta clonotypes repeated across a patient's tumor loci, while different loci held unique high-frequency clones.

Template input was genomic DNA from bulk tumor (around 640 ng per sample). Multiple biopsies spaced far apart were taken from each primary tumor during surgery. Patients with untreated, newly diagnosed non-small cell lung cancer underwent curative surgery. The study drew donors from newly diagnosed non-small cell lung cancer patients having surgery with curative intent. By sample fraction, this clonotype is medium-sized. The target antigen is unknown. Germline lookup yields CDR1 GTSNPN and CDR2 SVGIG (reference sequence). The CDR3 loop spans 13 amino acids. With 0 bases removed from V and 7 bases from J, the gap between germline ends came to 10 bases. Amplification of TCR beta CDR3 was performed by multiplex PCR with 32 V and 13 J primers. TCRdb reprocessed the multiplex PCR reads with MiXCR, giving one entry per CDR3 protein. The repertoire includes some 13,000 distinct CDR3 sequences, about 25% of them detected once, and around an eighth sits in the top ten.

The clonotype was recovered from a man in his forties or fifties with non-small cell lung cancer. The chain has TRBV30 and TRBJ1-5, with D possibly matching TRBD1 (5 bases). Sequenced sample: lung tumor tissue. CDR3 loop: CAWSVQDAQPQHF. The CDR3 nucleotides read TGTGCCTGGAGTGTACAGGATGCACAGCCCCAGCATTTT.